This entry lists 27 T cell receptor beta chains sequenced from one sample in a study of blood T cell repertoires in COVID-19. TCRdb's copy holds only in-frame clones and misses some; the assay was immunoSEQ multiplex PCR. The sample has about 190,000 clones; about 88% are singletons. Sequencing was performed on PBMCs or T cells enriched from blood (not recorded which). The origin of the receptors is a woman aged 40 to 49 in a cohort exposed to, infected with or recovered from COVID-19 (not recorded which).

The CDR3 protein is CASSPETGGVYGYTF. CDR3 nucleotide sequence: TGTGCCAGCTCACCAGAGACAGGGGGCGTCTATGGCTACACCTTC. This chain joins TRBV18 and TRBJ1-2; 10 nucleotides line up with TRBD1. CDR1 and CDR2 (germline): KGHSH, LQKENI. The CDR3 has 15 amino acids. J was trimmed by 4 bases and V by 2 bases; bases with no gene match: 4.

The CDR3 loop reads CASSLWQGALNTQYF. The CDR3 DNA reads TGTGCCAGCAGCTTATGGCAGGGGGCTCTAAATACGCAGTATTTT. V usage is TRBV7-2 and J usage is TRBJ2-3; 8 bases line up with TRBD1. Germline assignment: CDR1 SGHTA and CDR2 FQGNSA. CDR3 size: 15 residues. V lost 2 bases and J lost 7; bases outside the gene matches: 8.

Here the CDR3 reads CASSPRDRVYEQYF. The CDR3 nucleotides read TGTGCCAGCAGTCCCCGGGACAGGGTGTACGAGCAGTACTTC. V gene TRBV3-1 (or the pseudogene TRBV3-2) combines with J gene TRBJ2-7; TRBD1 matches 9 bases. Germline loops: CDR1 LGHDT, CDR2 YNNKEL (reference sequence). Trimming cost V 6 bases and J 4 bases; bases outside gene matches: 7. CDR3 length: 14 amino acids.

This clone was seen more than once but under ten times. This chain uses TRBV7-2 with TRBJ2-7, with D tentatively TRBD2 (5 bases). The CDR3 consists of 12 residues. CDR1 is SGHTA, CDR2 FQGNSA, per germline. The germline V and J ends were trimmed by 3 bases and 7 bases, with 10 bases remaining between them. The CDR3 coding sequence is TGTGCCAGCAGCTTTGAGGGTTTGGAGCAGTACTTC. Translated, it gives CASSFEGLEQYF.

This clone was detected only a few times. The chain has TRBV28 and TRBJ1-5; no clear D. The CDR3 covers 14 residues. V was shortened by 7 bases and J by 3 bases, with 13 bases between the two germline ends. Per the germline V gene, CDR1 is MDHEN and CDR2 is SYDVKM. CDR3 in amino acids: CASKSGFDNQPQHF. CDR3 nucleotide sequence: TGTGCCAGCAAGTCCGGGTTCGACAATCAGCCCCAGCATTTT.

The V call is TRBV2, the J call TRBJ1-6, with a tentative D call TRBD1 (5 bases). The CDR3 loop spans 13 amino acids. The ends were cut back, 6 bases at V and 6 bases at J, with 9 bases in the middle. Looked up from germline, CDR1 is SNHLY and CDR2 is FYNNEI. The CDR3 loop reads CASRTGVNSPLHF. CDR3 bases: TGTGCCAGCAGAACAGGAGTTAATTCACCCCTCCACTTT. The whole variable domain, filled in from reference TRBV2 and TRBJ1-6, reads EPEVTQTPSHQVTQMGQEVILRCVPISNHLYFYWYRQILGQKVEFLVSFYNNEISEKSEIFDDQFSVERPDGSNFTLKIRSTKLEDSAMYFCASRTGVNSPLHFGNGTRLTVT.

The sample holds one count of this clone. The chain uses TRBV5-1 and TRBJ2-1; 9 bases are a match to TRBD2. The CDR3 covers 15 residues. The ends lost 4 bases at V and 2 bases at J; junction bases unmatched: 4. Germline-derived CDR1 and CDR2 are SGHRS and YFSETQ. The CDR3 DNA is TGCGCCAGCAGCATAGCGGGGGACACCTACAATGAGCAGTTCTTC. This translates into CASSIAGDTYNEQFF. The whole variable domain, remainder taken from reference TRBV5-1 and TRBJ2-1, is KAGVTQTPRYLIKTRGQQVTLSCSPISGHRSVSWYQQTPGQGLQFLFEYFSETQRNKGNFPGRFSGRQFSNSRSEMNVSTLELGDSALYLCASSIAGDTYNEQFFGPGTRLTVL.

This clone was picked up one time. The J gene is TRBJ2-3, the V gene TRBV19, with D maybe TRBD2 (6 bases). Trimming pared 8 bases from V and 9 bases from J, leaving 18 bases between. The CDR3 is 13 amino acids. The germline V gene encodes CDR1 LNHDA and CDR2 SQIVND (reference sequence). The CDR3 sequence is CASLALAPRTQYF. The CDR3 DNA follows: TGTGCCAGTTTAGCCCTAGCGCCTCGAACGCAGTATTTT.

V and J are TRBV4-1 and TRBJ2-7, with 10 nucleotides matching TRBD2. V lost 3 bases, J lost 5 bases, and 10 bases stayed unmatched. The CDR3 sequence is 16 residues long. Per germline, CDR1 MGHRA and CDR2 YSYEKL. CDR3 in amino acids: CASSQAPSGSFHEQYF. DNA of the CDR3: TGCGCCAGCAGCCAGGCCCCTAGCGGGAGCTTCCACGAGCAGTACTTC.

This chain connects TRBV11-2 to TRBJ1-5; D is perhaps TRBD1 (5 bases). Trimming left V 0 bases short and J 2 bases short, with 5 bases between. Germline values: CDR1 SGHAT, CDR2 FQNNGV. The CDR3 is 14 amino acids. The CDR3 here is CASSLDRGNQPQHF. CDR3 coding DNA: TGTGCCAGCAGCTTAGACAGGGGCAATCAGCCCCAGCATTTT.

V gene TRBV6-2 or TRBV6-3 combines with J gene TRBJ1-5; unclear D gene. The ends were cut back, 2 bases at V and 9 bases at J, with 8 bases in the middle. Germline-derived CDR1 and CDR2 are MNHEY and SVGEGT. The CDR3 is made up of 12 amino acids. CDR3 in amino acids: CASSYGPGPQHF. As DNA, the CDR3 is TGTGCCAGCAGTTACGGTCCGGGGCCCCAGCATTTT.

This chain connects TRBV11-1 to TRBJ1-2; D is undetermined. Trimming shortened V by 2 bases and J by 6 bases, and 10 bases separated the two germline ends. Germline CDR1 reads SGHAT; CDR2 reads FQDESV (reference sequence). The CDR3 has 13 amino acids. The CDR3 DNA sequence: TGTGCCAGCAGCTTACGGGGTCGCGATGGCTACACCTTC. Encoded protein: CASSLRGRDGYTF.

This chain uses TRBV5-1 with TRBJ2-1; D is uncertain. The germline V gene encodes CDR1 SGHRS and CDR2 YFSETQ. Trimming stripped 3 bases from V and 1 base from J, with 11 bases between. The CDR3 extends over 15 amino acids. The chain's CDR3 is CASSSTPTSYNEQFF. The CDR3 DNA follows: TGCGCCAGCAGCTCGACTCCCACGTCCTACAATGAGCAGTTCTTC.

This chain connects TRBV6-1 to TRBJ2-7; TRBD1 matches 8 bases. Germline assignment: CDR1 MNHNS and CDR2 SASEGT. The V gene end was trimmed by 4 bases and the J gene end by 3 bases; junction bases not matched to a gene: 11. The CDR3 is 16 amino acids. CDR3 residues: CASSAPGTGWRYEQYF. In nucleotides, the CDR3 is TGTGCCAGCAGTGCTCCCGGGACAGGATGGCGCTACGAGCAGTACTTC.

This clone was counted once. The rearrangement links TRBV6-2 or TRBV6-3 to TRBJ1-3; D is possibly TRBD1 (6 bases). Trimming cost V 0 bases and J 0 bases, with 15 bases left between them. Germline CDR1 is MNHEY and CDR2 is SVGEGT. The CDR3 covers 18 residues. The CDR3 DNA reads as TGTGCCAGCAGTTACTCCCCCGGGACAACCGGCTCTGGAAACACCATATATTTT. Amino acids: CASSYSPGTTGSGNTIYF.

The rearrangement uses TRBV10-2 and TRBJ1-2, with D perhaps matching TRBD1 (6 bases). The V end lost 4 bases, the J end lost 5 bases, and 14 bases lay between the germline ends. The CDR3 contains 14 residues. CDR1 and CDR2 (germline): WSHSY, SAAADI. CDR3 protein: CASSVGVQGYGYTF. The CDR3 nucleotides read TGCGCCAGCAGTGTAGGGGTTCAGGGGTATGGCTACACCTTC.

The chain employs TRBV2 and TRBJ2-5; TRBD1 matches 11 bases. Trimming took 4 bases from V and 3 from J; bases not matched to a gene: 4. The germline V gene has CDR1 SNHLY and CDR2 FYNNEI. The CDR3 has 15 amino acids. CDR3 DNA: TGTGCCAGCAGTGGGACAGGGGGCGAAAAAGAGACCCAGTACTTC. Translation: CASSGTGGEKETQYF.

This clone occurred once. The chain recombines TRBV21-1 with TRBJ1-5; TRBD1 is taken as the D call from the table, unchecked against the DNA. TRBV21-1 is a documented pseudogene. The CDR3 is 14 amino acids. The CDR3 protein is CASITTSTNQPQHF. Here the CDR3 DNA reads TGTGCCAGCATAACGACAAGCACAAATCAGCCCCAGCATTTT.

This chain connects TRBV6-2 or TRBV6-3 to TRBJ2-7, with no clear D. This CDR3 has 16 residues. V was clipped by 0 bases and J by 0 bases, with 12 bases between them. The germline gives CDR1 MNHEY, CDR2 SVGEGT. CDR3 coding DNA: TGTGCCAGCAGTTACTCGATCAGAGGTAACTCCTACGAGCAGTACTTC. Residues: CASSYSIRGNSYEQYF.

There are a few counts of this clone. The rearrangement uses TRBV10-3 and TRBJ2-2, with D possibly being TRBD1 (6 bases). Trimming removed 6 bases at V and 2 bases at J, with 10 bases between. CDR1 is ENHRY, CDR2 SYGVKD, per germline. The CDR3 length is 14 residues. CDR3 nucleotides: TGTGCCATCAGGGCAGGGGTCAACACCGGGGAGCTGTTTTTT. Protein: CAIRAGVNTGELFF.

The chain is built from TRBV27 and TRBJ2-1, with TRBD1 identical over 7 bases. The CDR3 length is 14 residues. V was pared by 1 base and J by 3 bases, with 0 bases of the junction left unmatched. Germline values: CDR1 MNHEY, CDR2 SMNVEV (reference sequence). This CDR3 reads CASSLWDSYNEQFF. The CDR3 DNA sequence: TGTGCCAGCAGTTTATGGGACAGCTACAATGAGCAGTTCTTC.

This clone has more than one count but fewer than ten. CDR3: CASSPAGVGNEQFF. The CDR3 region has the DNA TGTGCCAGCAGTCCAGCGGGAGTTGGGAATGAGCAGTTCTTC. The rearrangement links TRBV13 to TRBJ2-1; 8 bases agree with TRBD2. From germline, CDR1 is PRHDT and CDR2 FYEKMQ (reference sequence). This CDR3 has 14 residues. Germline trimming cut 6 bases from V and 7 bases from J; bases unmatched to any gene: 8.

The chain is built from TRBV24-1 and TRBJ2-7; TRBD1 might be the D (7 bases). CDR1 is KGHDR, CDR2 SFDVKD, per germline. Trimming shortened V by 5 bases and J by 5 bases, and 15 bases separated the two germline ends. The CDR3 extends over 14 amino acids. The DNA for the CDR3 is TGTGCCACCAGTGGCCAGGGGGAGGCGGACGAGCAGTACTTC. It yields the protein CATSGQGEADEQYF.

The chain is built from TRBV4-2 and TRBJ2-2; TRBD1 might be the D (6 bases). Germline assignment: CDR1 LGHNA and CDR2 YNFKEQ. V lost 1 base to trimming and J lost 5 bases, with 8 bases between them. The CDR3 is 14 residues long. The CDR3 spells CASSQGGGTGELFF. CDR3 in DNA: TGTGCCAGCAGCCAAGGAGGGGGAACCGGGGAGCTGTTTTTT.

The rearrangement joins TRBV13 to TRBJ1-5, with 10 bases that match TRBD1. The junction had 6 bases not matched to a gene; V was cut back by 0 bases and J by 7 bases. This CDR3 spans 16 amino acids. Per the germline V gene, CDR1 is PRHDT and CDR2 is FYEKMQ (reference sequence). CDR3 nucleotides: TGTGCCAGCAGCTTAGGAGGGGACAGGGGAGTCCAGCCCCAGCATTTT. Translation: CASSLGGDRGVQPQHF.

This clone came up once. The chain uses TRBV29-1 and TRBJ1-2; TRBD1 aligns across 9 bases. With 6 bases clipped from V and 6 bases from J, the junction kept 11 bases outside the gene matches. The germline V gene has CDR1 SQVTM and CDR2 ANQGSEA. This CDR3 has 14 amino acids. In DNA, the CDR3 is TGCAGCGTCGGTACCGGGACAGGGAACAATGGCTACACCTTC. Its protein product is CSVGTGTGNNGYTF.

The V gene is TRBV9, the J gene TRBJ1-1; 7 bases are a match to TRBD1. The trim removed 3 bases at V and 3 bases at J, leaving 5 bases unmatched. Germline V gene lookup returns CDR1 SGDLS and CDR2 YYNGEE. This CDR3 is built from 14 residues. The CDR3 region is CASSARQGYTEAFF. CDR3 nucleotide sequence: TGTGCCAGCAGCGCCCGACAGGGATACACTGAAGCTTTCTTT. Supplemented by reference TRBV9 and TRBJ1-1, the full variable domain reads DSGVTQTPKHLITATGQRVTLRCSPRSGDLSVYWYQQSLDQGLQFLIQYYNGEERAKGNILERFSAQQFPDLHSELNLSSLELGDSALYFCASSARQGYTEAFFGQGTRLTVV.